A selection of T cell receptor beta chains follows, all from one sample in a study of T cells after yellow fever vaccination. In TCRdb, the 5' RACE reads were re-called with MiXCR into one record per CDR3 protein. The table lists 110,000 or so distinct CDR3 sequences, about 7% of them singletons. Source: CD4+ T cells sorted from PBMCs, taken around 45 days after the first yellow fever vaccination. Every receptor here comes from a man aged 18-30 years who received the YFV17D yellow fever vaccine. CDR3s include the opening cysteine and the closing phenylalanine or tryptophan. D genes are given only for firm matches. Clone size is stated in some rows and not others, as once, few, many or a class when expanded.

j_call | clone_size | d_call | v_call | cdr3_aa | cdr3_nt
TRBJ2-1 | few | TRBD1 | TRBV6-5 | CASSYGPGGADEQFF | TGTGCCAGCAGTTACGGGCCAGGGGGCGCGGATGAGCAGTTCTTC
TRBJ2-5 | many | - | TRBV12-5 | CASGFWAGETQYF | TGTGCTAGTGGTTTCTGGGCGGGCGAGACCCAGTACTTC
TRBJ2-3 | few | TRBD2 | TRBV7-9 | CASRLGLAGREDTQYF | TGTGCCAGCAGACTGGGACTAGCGGGGAGAGAGGATACGCAGTATTTT
TRBJ1-5 | few | - | TRBV4-3 | CASSQDSGPNQPQHF | TGCGCCAGCAGCCAAGACTCGGGTCCTAATCAGCCCCAGCATTTT
TRBJ1-2 | - | - | TRBV12-3/TRBV12-4 | CASSHTRTQDDGGYTF | TGTGCCAGCAGTCACACCCGGACGCAAGACGACGGTGGCTACACCTTC
TRBJ2-3 | many | - | TRBV2 | CASSRAYRFFSTDTQYF | TGTGCCAGTTCGAGGGCTTACAGGTTCTTCTCCACAGATACGCAGTATTTT
TRBJ1-5 | many | - | TRBV12-3/TRBV12-4 | CASCPSSFGNQPQHF | TGTGCCAGCTGCCCCTCGTCTTTCGGCAATCAGCCCCAGCATTTT
TRBJ1-1 | many | - | TRBV7-7 | CASSLTENTEAFF | TGTGCTAGCAGCTTAACAGAGAACACTGAAGCTTTCTTT
TRBJ2-7 | many | - | TRBV7-9 | CASSLPGRFSEQYF | TGTGCCAGCAGCTTACCGGGGAGGTTCTCCGAGCAGTACTTC
TRBJ2-5 | many | - | TRBV12-3/TRBV12-4 | CASTGVGQETQYF | TGTGCCAGCACAGGGGTAGGCCAAGAGACCCAGTACTTC
TRBJ2-2 | - | - | TRBV12-3/TRBV12-4 | CASSFVPSTGELFF | TGTGCCAGCAGTTTTGTTCCGAGCACCGGGGAGCTGTTTTTT
TRBJ2-3 | many | - | TRBV20-1 | CSASRADTQYF | TGCAGTGCTAGTCGTGCAGATACGCAGTATTTT